Given below is one TCR beta chain in context. Antigen unknown. The data belong to a study of OX40 agonist ivuxolimab in advanced cancers. Whole-study results and caveats: Partial responders dosed at 0.1-3.0 mg/kg displayed clonal expansion ranking among the lowest. On average, CD8+ T cells had more expanded clones than CD4+.

The CDR3 loop spans 15 amino acids. Germline values: CDR1 SGDLS, CDR2 YYNGEE. The V and J ends lost 0 bases and 0 bases respectively, with 10 bases between them. Using immunoSEQ multiplex PCR, the repertoire was profiled, and TCRdb retains in-frame clones only, with some absent. The sample holds about 33,000 clones; around 85% are singletons and the top ten take 20% to 25%. The rearrangement links TRBV9 to TRBJ2-7; D gene uncertain. The source was CD4+ or CD8+ T cells sorted from blood, collected in a trial of the OX40 agonist ivuxolimab. This clonotype was obtained from an adult with an advanced solid tumor such as melanoma, head and neck, liver or kidney cancer. CDR3: CASSVAAASSYEQYF. Written as DNA, the CDR3 is TGTGCCAGCAGCGTAGCGGCCGCTAGCTCCTACGAGCAGTACTTC.